Given below is one TCR beta chain in context. Its target is unknown. The entry originates in a study of radiotherapy plus CTLA-4 blockade in lung cancer. Study-wide context: Objective response was observed in about 19% of patients, and disease control in roughly 30%.

Findings of the study overall: Blood TCR clones of tumor origin expanded after radiotherapy plus ipilimumab. Increased serum interferon-beta after radiation also reportedly predicted response strongly.

Only in-frame clones appear in the TCRdb table, and some are missing; sequencing was by immunoSEQ multiplex PCR. The sample lists more than 55,000 clones, 70% to 80% seen once, with about 15% in the top ten. Focal radiation plus CTLA-4 blockade with ipilimumab was given to patients with chemo-refractory metastatic non-small-cell lung cancer. The germline gives CDR1 SGHDT, CDR2 YYEEEE. The CDR3 totals 15 residues. J was trimmed by 3 bases and V by 1 base; bases with no gene match: 2. The V and J genes are TRBV5-6 and TRBJ2-7; 12 nucleotides line up with TRBD2. The sample here was peripheral blood, taken from a patient treated with radiotherapy plus ipilimumab. This sequence was found in a human donor with non-small cell lung cancer who had a complete response to radiotherapy plus ipilimumab. CDR3 sequence: CASSLWTSGNYEQYV. Here the CDR3 DNA reads TGTGCCAGCAGCTTGTGGACTAGCGGGAACTACGAGCAGTACGTC.